Presented here are 10 T cell receptor beta chains from one specimen sequenced in a study of CD8 T cells in Susac syndrome. With random hexamers, about 0.45 to 1 ug RNA was reverse transcribed. TCRdb passed the immunoSEQ multiplex PCR reads through MiXCR, listing each CDR3 protein once. The sample records roughly 200,000 distinct CDR3 sequences, 90% to 97% being singletons. Material: CD4+ T cells from PBMCs. All receptors derive from a human donor with multiple sclerosis.

In DNA, the CDR3 is TGCGCCAGCAGCCAAGGAGATACAGGGTCTGGGGGGTATCCCGGGGTACGGGGAGGCTATGGCTACACCTTC. As protein: CASSQGDTGSGGYPGVRGGYGYTF. V gene TRBV4-1 combines with J gene TRBJ1-2, with a tentative D call TRBD1 (6 bases). CDR1 is MGHRA and CDR2 is YSYEKL in the germline V gene. The CDR3 totals 24 residues. V lost 1 base and J lost 4, with 40 bases in between.

V and J are TRBV12-3 or TRBV12-4 and TRBJ2-2, with TRBD2 identical over 7 bases. CDR3 length: 15 residues. V shed 2 bases, J shed 0 bases, and the junction held 0 bases outside the gene matches. CDR3 DNA: TGTGCCAGCAGTTTACGGGGGGCGAACACCGGGGAGCTGTTTTTT. It is translated as CASSLRGANTGELFF.

This chain joins TRBV9 and TRBJ2-2; unclear D gene. Looked up from germline, CDR1 is SGDLS and CDR2 is YYNGEE. The CDR3 is 14 amino acids. The V gene lost 0 bases and the J gene lost 2 bases, with 5 bases spanning the gap. Written as DNA, the CDR3 is TGTGCCAGCAGCGTAGAACTAAACACCGGGGAGCTGTTTTTT. Translation: CASSVELNTGELFF.

V and J are TRBV30 and TRBJ2-2; TRBD1 might be the D (5 bases). Germline-derived CDR1 and CDR2 are GTSNPN and SVGIG (reference sequence). The CDR3 sequence is 14 residues long. The germline V and J ends were trimmed by 1 base and 5 bases, with 11 bases remaining between them. CDR3 amino acids: CAWSEKGFTGELFF. CDR3 DNA: TGTGCCTGGAGTGAAAAGGGGTTTACCGGGGAGCTGTTTTTT.

This sequence joins TRBV20-1 and TRBJ2-7; 7 nucleotides agree with TRBD1. The V gene end was trimmed by 4 bases and the J gene end by 7 bases; junction bases not matched to a gene: 4. In germline, CDR1 is DFQATT, CDR2 SNEGSKA (reference sequence). The CDR3 runs to 11 residues. This CDR3 is CSATTGWEQYF. CDR3 DNA: TGCAGTGCTACGACAGGGTGGGAGCAGTACTTC.

This clonotype was seen once. The V call is TRBV29-1, the J call TRBJ2-1, with unresolved D. Trimming removed 2 bases at V and 4 bases at J, with 6 bases between. This CDR3 region has 12 residues. Germline V CDR1 and CDR2: SQVTM, ANQGSEA. The CDR3 reads CSVEPEYNEQFF. CDR3 DNA sequence: TGCAGCGTTGAACCCGAGTACAATGAGCAGTTCTTC.

The V call is TRBV7-2, the J call TRBJ2-1, with 7 bases aligning to TRBD1. CDR3 length: 15 amino acids. Germline V CDR1 and CDR2: SGHTA, FQGNSA. Losses at the gene ends were 3 bases for V and 6 bases for J; bases not matched to a gene: 8. The CDR3 sequence is CASSLREGAFNEQFF. The CDR3 DNA reads as TGTGCCAGCAGCTTGAGAGAGGGGGCATTCAATGAGCAGTTCTTC.

This chain connects TRBV18 to TRBJ2-3; the D is unclear. The V gene lost 4 bases and the J gene lost 6 bases, with 11 bases spanning the gap. The V gene's germline CDR1 is KGHSH and CDR2 LQKENI. CDR3 size: 13 residues. This CDR3 reads CASSRNRADTQYF. The CDR3 nucleotides are TGTGCCAGCTCACGAAACAGAGCGGATACGCAGTATTTT.

J is TRBJ2-1 and V is TRBV5-1; 8 positions agree with TRBD1. This CDR3 is built from 15 residues. Germline trimming cut 2 bases from V and 4 bases from J; bases unmatched to any gene: 5. Germline CDR1 SGHRS, CDR2 YFSETQ. The CDR3 loop is CASSLSTGDYNEQFF. The CDR3 DNA reads TGCGCCAGCAGCTTATCGACAGGGGATTACAATGAGCAGTTCTTC.

The chain carries TRBV11-3 and TRBJ2-6, with a possible D match to TRBD1 (8 bases). The germline V and J ends were trimmed by 5 bases and 4 bases, with 21 bases remaining between them. From germline, CDR1 is SGHNT and CDR2 YENEEA. The CDR3 loop spans 18 amino acids. In DNA form, the CDR3 reads TGTGCCAGCAGCGAAGGACAGGGACTATTCGGAGGGGCCAACGTCCTGACTTTC. As protein: CASSEGQGLFGGANVLTF.